This entry lists 10 T cell receptor beta chains sequenced from one sample in a study of long-term antiretroviral therapy in people with HIV. Sequencing used immunoSEQ v3.0 at survey level. The data were produced by immunoSEQ multiplex PCR, yet TCRdb's version contains in-frame clones alone and is incomplete. The table shows about 27,000 clones, with about four fifths occurring only once. Here the sequenced sample was unsorted PBMCs, taken 3 years after starting antiretroviral therapy. All receptors derive from a man aged 35-49 years with HIV.

The chain links TRBV5-5 to TRBJ2-7; possibly TRBD2 for D (6 bases). V was trimmed by 2 bases and J by 6 bases, leaving 6 bases between them. Germline V CDR1 and CDR2: SGHKS, YYEKEE (reference sequence). This CDR3 comprises 11 residues. Written as DNA, the CDR3 is TGTGCCAGCAGCTTCGGGGGCGAGCAGTACTTC. Translated, it gives CASSFGGEQYF.

This clone was seen only a few times. In DNA, the CDR3 is TGTGCCTGGGAAGGACAGGGGGCTGCAAAGACCCAGTACTTC. Protein: CAWEGQGAAKTQYF. V and J are TRBV30 and TRBJ2-5, with TRBD1 matching 11 bases. This CDR3 is 14 amino acids long. CDR1 and CDR2 from the germline V gene are GTSNPN and SVGIG (reference sequence). The J segment lost 6 bases and the V segment lost 5 bases, leaving 8 bases of the junction unmatched.

The chain links TRBV7-2 to TRBJ1-1, with 7 bases fitting TRBD1. V was clipped by 5 bases and J by 2 bases; unmatched bases: 8. The CDR3 consists of 15 residues. CDR1 is SGHTA and CDR2 is FQGNSA in the germline V gene. In DNA, the CDR3 is TGTGCCAGCAGCACAGGGGCGGATCGCAACACTGAAGCTTTCTTT. Amino acids: CASSTGADRNTEAFF. Full variable domain (missing parts from reference TRBV7-2 and TRBJ1-1): GAGVSQSPSNKVTEKGKDVELRCDPISGHTALYWYRQSLGQGLEFLIYFQGNSAPDKSGLPSDRFSAERTGGSVSTLTIQRTQQEDSAVYLCASSTGADRNTEAFFGQGTRLTVV.

The chain couples TRBV18 to TRBJ2-7; a weak D match, TRBD1 (6 bases). Germline CDR1 KGHSH, CDR2 LQKENI. The CDR3 loop spans 14 amino acids. V was clipped by 2 bases and J by 0 bases, with 8 bases between them. The CDR3 region is CASSPGTLSYEQYF. The CDR3 region has the DNA TGTGCCAGCTCACCAGGGACACTCTCCTACGAGCAGTACTTC. Together with reference TRBV18 and TRBJ2-7, the CDR3 gives the full variable domain: NAGVMQNPRHLVRRRGQEARLRCSPMKGHSHVYWYRQLPEEGLKFMVYLQKENIIDESGMPKERFSAEFPKEGPSILRIQQVVRGDSAAYFCASSPGTLSYEQYFGPGTRLTVT.

CDR3 region: CASSERRVDGGETQYF. The CDR3 bases are TGTGCCAGCAGTGAGAGAAGAGTTGATGGGGGAGAGACCCAGTACTTC. The chain has TRBV6-1 and TRBJ2-5; D possibly matches TRBD1 or TRBD2 (5 bases each). V was shortened by 3 bases and J by 4 bases, with 18 bases between the two germline ends. The CDR3 spans 16 residues. CDR1 and CDR2 (germline): MNHNS, SASEGT.

The CDR3 DNA reads TGTGCCAGCAGCTTAGGGGGGGACCGGGAGCTGTTTTTT. It specifies CASSLGGDRELFF. This chain uses TRBV7-8 with TRBJ2-2; D possibly corresponds to TRBD2 (6 bases). V was cut by 1 base and J by 9 bases, with 9 bases left in between. The CDR3 sequence is 13 residues long. CDR1 and CDR2 from the germline V gene are SGHVS and FQNEAQ.

J is TRBJ1-1 and V is TRBV6-5; the match to TRBD1 covers 8 bases. The junction had 4 bases not matched to a gene; V was cut back by 2 bases and J by 5 bases. Germline V gene lookup returns CDR1 MNHEY and CDR2 SVGAGI. The CDR3 is 14 amino acids. The CDR3 DNA sequence: TGTGCCAGCAGTTACAACAGGGGGGTTACTGAAGCTTTCTTT. It yields the protein CASSYNRGVTEAFF.

This clone appeared a few times. This chain uses TRBV27 with TRBJ2-7; the match to TRBD2 covers 10 bases. In germline, CDR1 is MNHEY, CDR2 SMNVEV (reference sequence). The J segment lost 2 bases and the V segment lost 5 bases, leaving 9 bases of the junction unmatched. This CDR3 contains 16 residues. The CDR3: CASSGAASGGAYEQYF. The DNA of the CDR3 is TGTGCCAGCAGTGGGGCCGCTAGCGGGGGTGCCTACGAGCAGTACTTC.

The chain's CDR3 is CASSLTGFLNEKLFF. The DNA of the CDR3 is TGTGCCAGCAGCCTCACAGGATTCCTCAATGAAAAACTGTTTTTT. The rearrangement joins TRBV5-5 to TRBJ1-4; D might be TRBD1 (5 bases). V was cut by 4 bases and J by 5 bases, with 15 bases left in between. Germline CDR1 and CDR2: SGHKS and YYEKEE (reference sequence). The CDR3 is made up of 15 amino acids.

V gene TRBV6-6 combines with J gene TRBJ2-1, with 11 bases identical to TRBD2. V dropped 2 bases and J dropped 6; count of bases not matched to a gene: 6. Germline loops: CDR1 MNHNY, CDR2 SVGAGI (reference sequence). This CDR3 is 16 amino acids long. CDR3 region: CASSYVASGRSNEQFF. The CDR3 DNA is TGTGCCAGCAGTTACGTGGCTAGCGGGAGGTCCAATGAGCAGTTCTTC.